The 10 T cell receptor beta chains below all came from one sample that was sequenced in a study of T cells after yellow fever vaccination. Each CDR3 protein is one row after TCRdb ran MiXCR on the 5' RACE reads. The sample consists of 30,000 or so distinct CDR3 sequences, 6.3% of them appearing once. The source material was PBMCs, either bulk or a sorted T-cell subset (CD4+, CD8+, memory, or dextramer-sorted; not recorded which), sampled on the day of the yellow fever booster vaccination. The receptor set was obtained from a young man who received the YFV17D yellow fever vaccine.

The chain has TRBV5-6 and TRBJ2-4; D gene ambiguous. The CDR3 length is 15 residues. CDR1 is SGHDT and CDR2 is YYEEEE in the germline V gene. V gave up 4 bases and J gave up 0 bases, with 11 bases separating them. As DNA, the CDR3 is TGTGCCAGCAGCAACAGAGTACTAGCCAAAAACATTCAGTACTTC. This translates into CASSNRVLAKNIQYF.

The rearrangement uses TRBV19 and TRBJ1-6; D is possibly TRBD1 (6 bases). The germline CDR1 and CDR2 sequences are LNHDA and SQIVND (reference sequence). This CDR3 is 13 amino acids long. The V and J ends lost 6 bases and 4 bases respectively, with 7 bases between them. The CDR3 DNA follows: TGTGCCAGTAGCAGGGGTTATAATTCACCCCTCCACTTT. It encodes CASSRGYNSPLHF.

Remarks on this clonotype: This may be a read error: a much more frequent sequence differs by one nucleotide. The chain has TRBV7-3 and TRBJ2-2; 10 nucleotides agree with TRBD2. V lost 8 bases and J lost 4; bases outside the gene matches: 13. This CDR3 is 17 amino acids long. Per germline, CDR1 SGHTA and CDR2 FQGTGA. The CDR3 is CASCPQSGRGVTGELFF. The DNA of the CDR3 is TGTGCCAGCTGCCCCCAGAGCGGGAGGGGGGTCACCGGGGAGCTGTTTTTT.

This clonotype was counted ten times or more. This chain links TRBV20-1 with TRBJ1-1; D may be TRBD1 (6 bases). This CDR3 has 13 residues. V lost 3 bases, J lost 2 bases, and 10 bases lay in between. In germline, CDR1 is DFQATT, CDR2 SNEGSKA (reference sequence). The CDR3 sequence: CSASPGANTEAFF. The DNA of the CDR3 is TGCAGTGCTAGTCCAGGGGCCAACACTGAAGCTTTCTTT.

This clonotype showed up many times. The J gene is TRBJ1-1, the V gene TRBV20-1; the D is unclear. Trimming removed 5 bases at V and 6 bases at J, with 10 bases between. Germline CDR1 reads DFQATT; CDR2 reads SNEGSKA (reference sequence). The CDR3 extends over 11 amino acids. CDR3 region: CSAGPGPEAFF. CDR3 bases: TGCAGTGCTGGGCCCGGGCCTGAAGCTTTCTTT.

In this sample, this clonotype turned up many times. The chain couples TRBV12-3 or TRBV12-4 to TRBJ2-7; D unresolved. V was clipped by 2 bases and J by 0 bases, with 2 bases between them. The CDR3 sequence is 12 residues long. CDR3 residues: CASSLHSYEQYF. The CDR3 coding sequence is TGTGCCAGCAGTTTACACTCCTACGAGCAGTACTTC.

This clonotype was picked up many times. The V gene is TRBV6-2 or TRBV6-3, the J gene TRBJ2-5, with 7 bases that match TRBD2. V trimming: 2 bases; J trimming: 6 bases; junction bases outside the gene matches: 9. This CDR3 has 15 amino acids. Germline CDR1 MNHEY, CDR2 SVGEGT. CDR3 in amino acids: CASSYDAGTKKTQYF. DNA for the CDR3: TGTGCCAGCAGTTACGATGCCGGGACTAAGAAGACCCAGTACTTC.

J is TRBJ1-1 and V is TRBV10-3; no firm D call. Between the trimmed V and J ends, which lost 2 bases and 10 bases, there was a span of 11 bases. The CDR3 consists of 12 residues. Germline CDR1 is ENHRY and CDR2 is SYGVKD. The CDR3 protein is CAISEGVVRAFF. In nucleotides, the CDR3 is TGTGCCATCAGTGAGGGGGTGGTTCGAGCTTTCTTT.

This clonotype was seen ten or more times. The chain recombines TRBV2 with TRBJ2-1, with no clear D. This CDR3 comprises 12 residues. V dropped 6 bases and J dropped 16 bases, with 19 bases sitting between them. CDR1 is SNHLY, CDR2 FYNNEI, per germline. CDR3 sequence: CASREDRTESFF. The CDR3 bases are TGTGCCAGCAGAGAGGACCGAACGGAGTCCTTCTTC.

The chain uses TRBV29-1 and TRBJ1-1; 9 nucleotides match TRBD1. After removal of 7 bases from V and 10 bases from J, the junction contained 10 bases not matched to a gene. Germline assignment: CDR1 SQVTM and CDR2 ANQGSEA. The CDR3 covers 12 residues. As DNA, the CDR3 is TGCAGCGCACCTTTACAGGGGGCGCGAGCTTTCTTT. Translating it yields CSAPLQGARAFF.